This TCR beta chain was documented in a study of blood T cell repertoires in COVID-19. The repertoire was sequenced with immunoSEQ multiplex PCR; TCRdb's copy has only in-frame clones and lacks some. The sample gives about 250,000 clones, 88% of which show up once; approximately 2.1% is in the top ten. The receptor's source is a middle-aged woman who had recovered from COVID-19. Sequencing used peripheral blood.

CDR3 sequence reads: CASSSSDRYDQPQHF. The CDR3 bases are TGTGCCAGCAGCTCTTCGGACAGGTATGATCAGCCCCAGCATTTT. J is TRBJ1-5 and V is TRBV7-6, with 7 bases fitting TRBD1. V lost 4 bases to trimming and J lost 5 bases; unmatched junction nucleotides: 8. The CDR3 totals 15 residues. The germline V gene has CDR1 SGHVS and CDR2 FNYEAQ. Variable domain in full (rest from reference TRBV7-6 and TRBJ1-5): GAGVSQSPRYKVTKRGQDVALRCDPISGHVSLYWYRQALGQGPEFLTYFNYEAQQDKSGLPNDRFSAERPEGSISTLTIQRTEQRDSAMYRCASSSSDRYDQPQHFGDGTRLSIL.